This TCR beta chain is drawn from a study of graft-versus-host responses after intestinal transplantation. Study context: Isolated intestinal, liver-intestinal, or multivisceral transplants had been given to the recipients. All recipients got anti-thymocyte globulin induction, then tacrolimus and steroids for 2 to 3 years.

Points from the study as a whole: In patients with graft-donor T cell macrochimerism, allograft graft-versus-host to host-versus-graft clonal ratios were high. Early after transplant, HvG clones declined as circulating GvH clones peaked.

TCRdb keeps only in-frame clones here, not all; method: immunoSEQ multiplex PCR. The table lists around 16,000 clones, about 90% of them singletons. On this clone itself: Its antigen is not identified.

This CDR3 is built from 16 residues. Germline values: CDR1 MNHNS, CDR2 SASEGT. J was trimmed by 1 base and V by 1 base; bases with no gene match: 6. This TCR was recovered from a human patient who received an intestinal transplant, so some T cells may come from the graft donor. Sample: bone marrow, taken just over 120 days after intestinal transplantation. This chain connects TRBV6-1 to TRBJ2-7; 8 bases are a match to TRBD2. As DNA, the CDR3 is TGTGCCAGCAGTGAAGTAGGGGGACTAGGGTCCTACGAGCAGTACTTC. This codes for CASSEVGGLGSYEQYF.